This T cell receptor (beta chain) stems from a study of cytomegalovirus exposure and HLA in healthy donors (dated by TCRdb to about 2017). About the full investigation: An earlier analysis of fewer than 750 of the donors reported 276 Gb of sequence data and 117 million unique TCR beta sequences obtained from approximately 180 million T cells. The study used immunosequencing to profile the T cell repertoires of approximately 650 subjects and linked those repertoires to cytomegalovirus serostatus. About 280 gigabases of sequencing data and approximately 91 million unique TCR sequences made up an early release that covered 500 to 650 HLA-typed donors. The number of typed donors differed by locus: roughly 620-640 for A, B, C, DRB1 and DQB1; 500 to 550 for DQA1; around 610 for DPA1; and roughly 450 for DPB1. Every repertoire in the discovery cohort had been generated on one and the same sequencing platform. Four to six DR-DQ haplotypes were handled as single units for association and clustering, since linkage in the cohort was strong. Of the 350 to 450 genotyped donors, 81% were placed in the genetic ancestry cluster associated with self-reported Caucasian donors. In the later analysis, no new phenotypic data were used to find candidate immune exposures; instead, reliance was placed on TCR beta sequences and their occurrence across donors. An earlier analysis of approximately 640 of the donors applied high-throughput TCR beta sequencing to assess whether each TCR beta V gene segment acted as functional or pseudogenic. Among 300 to 500 genotyped donors of the cohort, an average of about 220,000 unique TCR beta nucleotide sequences was sequenced per donor, of which roughly 17% were non-productive. A later genetic analysis took genome-wide SNP genotypes for 398 of the 666 donors and used that subset as a discovery cohort. Alongside the repertoire data, information on donor age, sex, ethnicity and CMV serostatus was compiled. To study patterns of TCR occurrence, a later analysis re-analyzed previously published TCR beta repertoires from 666 donors and added high-resolution HLA genotyping. Besides the first cohort of roughly 700 subjects, a separate validation cohort made up of 120 different subjects was used. The study aimed to test whether cataloging public T cell receptors could reveal signatures of past pathogen exposure. High-throughput TCR immunosequencing, statistical association of individual TCRs with disease status, and machine learning were combined to predict cytomegalovirus infection status. Class I and class II HLA loci were covered by the typing at four-digit resolution. Here is what the overall study found, with its caveats: According to a later analysis, parvovirus B19, influenza, CMV and Epstein-Barr virus appeared linked to several top co-occurrence clusters. The study gave a list of 150 to 200 TCR beta chains associated with cytomegalovirus. A later analysis found that most CMV-associated TCR beta chains appeared HLA-restricted, with HLA associations seemingly driven largely by CMV exposure. While some public TCRs were present in many individuals, most TCR sequences turned up only very rarely across donors. Only TCR beta chains were sequenced in this cohort, and the absence of alpha or paired-chain data limited detectable features. For the cohort, immune exposure information was limited to CMV serostatus. Because HLA typing was missing for some donors at each locus, association tests included only the typed subset. A cluster of highly shared sequence variants was judged likely to represent a technical artifact of the sequencing pipeline. The classifier was reported to diagnose cytomegalovirus status with high specificity and sensitivity in both the original and validation cohorts. In a later genetic analysis, fewer N-insertions in productive TCRs were reported among donors in an Asian-associated ancestry cluster than the roughly 640-donor mean. In a later analysis, TCR association rates were found to vary across HLA loci, with the most associated TCRs seen for DRB1 alleles and the fewest for HLA-C alleles. V-gene and J-gene trimming of TCR beta chains was associated with a missense DCLRE1C variant in a later genetic analysis, and the association was replicated in an independent cohort. A further reported finding was that TCR beta sequences accurately predicted the HLA-A and HLA-B alleles for most subjects in the first cohort. A later analysis found that HLA-associated TCR beta chains were more clonally expanded and had lower generation probabilities than equally common non-associated chains. In an earlier analysis of approximately 590 of the donors, most TCR beta V segments appeared in productive rearrangements about 90% or about 30% of the time, broadly matching IMGT annotations. Roughly 15 rarely observed V segments, including chromosome 9 orphons, were excluded from the earlier analysis of almost 600 of the donors because counts were too low. A few of the identified cytomegalovirus-associated TCR beta chains were confirmed in vitro to be specific for cytomegalovirus antigens. When HLA alleles, especially DR and DQ, strongly co-occurred, attributing TCR associations to individual alleles was difficult. The presence/absence analyses assumed that sequencing depth was roughly uniform across donors, and that assumption may not be true. Linkage disequilibrium might explain the correlated functional status among segregating V segments, but an unknown experimental factor could not be ruled out. The 87-base-pair reads could not distinguish some IMGT-functional V segments, including TRBV6-2 and TRBV6-3, so those segments were excluded. The authors suggested that the approach could potentially be generalized to other disease states and immunological phenotypes. In a later analysis, some 17,000 TCR beta sequences were associated with specific HLA alleles at a false discovery rate of 0.05.

This clone was detected only a few times. The antigen it recognizes is unknown. No base-level quality is on record; no much larger clone is a single base apart. Including the terminal cysteine and phenylalanine, the CDR3 comprises 12 residues. Kept here is only the CDR3 DNA, which spans 36 bases and is read in frame from base 1. V was cut back by 5 bases and J by 10 bases, leaving a gap of 12 bases between them. The CDR1 and CDR2 encoded by the germline V gene (reference sequence) are SEHNR and FQNEAQ. The library was built by means of the immunoSEQ multiplex PCR assay. The multiplex PCR relied on a mix of 60 forward primers for TCR Vbeta segments and 13 reverse primers for TCR Jbeta segments. Amplification of the CDR3 region of rearranged TCR beta genes was performed with a multiplex PCR assay on genomic DNA. On the Illumina HiSeq System, the amplified TCR beta libraries were sequenced as 87-base-pair reads. Turning to the authors' computational methods: A later analysis counted about 80 million unique TCR beta chains across the 550 to 800 repertoires, and some 11 million of these chains were shared by at least two donors. Raw reads were error-corrected and collapsed into unique sequences by a nearest-neighbor algorithm in which closely related sequences were merged to remove PCR and sequencing errors. To assign V, D and J gene segments, CDR3 sequences were aligned to IMGT reference sequences. For a sequence to be retained, a match of at least six nucleotides was required to both a V gene segment and a J gene segment. Rearrangements were called productive when the CDR3 lacked stop codons and stayed in frame with V and J; all others were non-productive. Following IMGT convention, CDR3 was defined as the stretch from the second conserved V-encoded cysteine to the conserved J-encoded phenylalanine. The earlier analysis of 587 of the donors excluded sequences that lacked an unambiguous match to a single V gene segment. In an earlier analysis of 587 of the donors, V segments were called functional above 56.7% productive rearrangements and were called segregating when the between-donor standard deviation exceeded 5%. A statistical classification framework was built to diagnose cytomegalovirus status from the catalog of TCR beta chain sequences. In a later analysis, TCR nucleotide sequences were compared against IMGT/GENE-DB human TR gene sequences so that V and J genes could be assigned. A later analysis assigned CDR3 sequences and most-parsimonious VDJ recombination scenarios with the TCRdist pipeline. In a later analysis, each TCR beta chain was defined by its CDR3 amino acid sequence together with its V-gene family, and reads lacking a unique V-gene family were excluded. To address suspected cross-contamination and a sequencing artifact, a later analysis removed 592 highly shared, low-generation-probability nucleotide sequences. In a later analysis, a clonal expansion index for each public chain was calculated from normalized within-repertoire ranks of inferred template counts. In a later analysis, generation probabilities were computed using a VDJ recombination model fitted to out-of-frame rearrangements, and the results were checked against IGoR. In a later analysis, TCR-TCR, TCR-HLA and TCR-CMV co-occurrence was scored with hypergeometric tests, and a repertoire-size bias correction was applied to TCR pairs. In a later analysis, false discovery rates were estimated by permuting HLA or CMV assignments 20 times. In a later analysis, co-occurring TCRs were grouped with DBSCAN, and TCRdist sequence similarity was added when clustering was performed within HLA-allele-positive subsets. Co-occurrence clustering excluded repertoires with fewer than 30,000 or more than 120,000 public chains, plus five with anomalous nucleotide sharing. Sourced from immuneACCESS, this table was stored by TCRdb with only in-frame sequences that have V and J called. A share of the clones is absent; for the studies checked, an unresolved V gene accounts for under half, and the remainder has no known explanation. V and J calls and clone size are copied from that table; D and trimming were computed from the DNA. Here the sample has 100,000 to 140,000 clones; roughly 80% occur a single time. About 2.3% of the sample is taken by the ten largest.

The cohort was made up of 666 healthy bone marrow donors. At the time of sampling, all cohort members were nominally healthy, though unrecorded immune exposures were likely present. The donor was CMV seronegative and belonged to the group of 320 or so seronegative cohort members. A peripheral blood sample was collected from each donor, and TCR beta sequencing was performed on peripheral blood mononuclear cells. Genomic DNA was extracted from the blood cell samples with the Qiagen DNeasy Blood Extraction Kit. Sequenced input: PBMCs. The sequence came from a man aged 25 to 45 in good health and CMV-seronegative. The rearrangement combines TRBV7-9 with TRBJ2-1; no D gene call is confident. The nucleotide sequence reads as follows: TGTGCCAGCAGCCCCCTTCAGTTGGAGCAGTTCTTC. It encodes CASSPLQLEQFF.